This TCR beta chain appears in the sequencing data of a study of cytomegalovirus exposure and HLA in healthy donors. The germline V gene encodes CDR1 SGHVS and CDR2 FQNEAQ. V was cut by 0 bases and J by 4 bases, with 21 bases left in between. The CDR3 consists of 18 residues. Primers: 60 Vbeta forward and 13 Jbeta reverse. Sequencing used immunoSEQ multiplex PCR; TCRdb keeps in-frame clones, though not all of them. The table has about 130,000 clones, roughly 70% seen once. This chain uses TRBV7-8 with TRBJ2-5; D possibly corresponds to TRBD2 (6 bases). The sequencing input was PBMCs. The TCR was taken from a man aged 30 to 45 in good health and CMV-seronegative. The CDR3 region has the DNA TGTGCCAGCAGCTTAGCGCCATCAGGTGGGAAACTAGCAGAGACCCAGTACTTC. Protein sequence: CASSLAPSGGKLAETQYF.